The rows below give T cell receptor beta chains drawn from one sample of a study of T cells in Graves' hyperthyroidism and ophthalmopathy. MiXCR, run by TCRdb on the multiplex PCR reads, gives a single entry per CDR3 protein. This repertoire shows 610,000 or so distinct CDR3 sequences, roughly 46% found once; its top ten account for roughly 8.2%. Specimen: peripheral blood or thyroid tissue (not recorded which). The source of these receptors is a woman under 30 with Graves' hyperthyroidism. Both conserved end residues are part of each CDR3. Fields, in order: D gene, V gene, clone size, CDR3 length, J gene, CDR3 DNA, CDR3 protein. A D gene is named only where the DNA matches it firmly. Part of the rows lack a size; the others show once, few, many or a class for expanded clones.

-	TRBV5-4	many	12	TRBJ1-1	TGTGCCAGCAGCTATAGGGACTCAGGGGCTTTCTTT	CASSYRDSGAFF
TRBD1	TRBV5-4	-	16	TRBJ1-5	TGTGCCAGCAGCTCCGGAAGGGACAGGGGGCAAGAGACCCAGCATTTT	CASSSGRDRGQETQHF
-	TRBV29-1	-	14	TRBJ1-6	TGCAGCTTAAAGGAGGCGCGGGATAATTCACCCCTCCACTTT	CSLKEARDNSPLHF
TRBD2	TRBV29-1	-	12	TRBJ2-7	TGCAGCTTGAGCGGGAGGGCCTACGAGCAGTACTTC	CSLSGRAYEQYF
-	TRBV7-6	-	14	TRBJ1-2	TGTGCCAGCAGCCAAGAGACACTTAACTATGGCTACACCTTC	CASSQETLNYGYTF
-	TRBV24-1	-	14	TRBJ1-2	TGTGCCACCAGTAGTACGACAGTACTCTATGGCTACACCTTC	CATSSTTVLYGYTF
-	TRBV5-1	many	15	TRBJ1-1	TGCGCCAGCAGCTTGGGGAGAGGCCTGGACACTGAAGCTTTCTTT	CASSLGRGLDTEAFF
-	TRBV10-3	-	16	TRBJ2-5	TGTGCCGTCCAAGACCCGGGACCGAGATTCCAAGAGACCCAGTACTTC	CAVQDPGPRFQETQYF
TRBD2	TRBV24-1	-	16	TRBJ2-7	TGTGCCACCAGTGCTGGTCTCCAAGCGGGGACCTACGAGCAGTACTTC	CATSAGLQAGTYEQYF
-	TRBV7-9	-	14	TRBJ1-5	TGTGCCAGCAGCTTAGCGGCGGCACAAGAGACCCAGCATTTT	CASSLAAAQETQHF
-	TRBV19	many	15	TRBJ1-5	TGTGCCAGTAGTATAGCCCGCGGTCGGGGTCAGCCCCAGCATTTT	CASSIARGRGQPQHF